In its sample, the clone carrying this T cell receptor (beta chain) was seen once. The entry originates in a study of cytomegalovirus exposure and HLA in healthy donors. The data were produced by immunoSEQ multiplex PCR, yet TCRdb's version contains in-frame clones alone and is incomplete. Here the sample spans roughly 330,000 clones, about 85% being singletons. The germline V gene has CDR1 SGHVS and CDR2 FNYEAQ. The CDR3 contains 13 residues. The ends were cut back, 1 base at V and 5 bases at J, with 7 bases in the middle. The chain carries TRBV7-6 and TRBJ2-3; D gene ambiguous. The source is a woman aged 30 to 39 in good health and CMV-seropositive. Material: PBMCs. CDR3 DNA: TGTGCCAGCAGCTTAGAGTCTCGAGATACGCAGTATTTT. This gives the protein CASSLESRDTQYF.